Each of the 13 T cell receptor beta chains below was sequenced from the same sample in a study of beta chain features in type 1 diabetes (dated by TCRdb to between 2018 and 2020). The receptor library was made with the immunoSEQ multiplex PCR assay. The entire amount of isolated RNA was reverse transcribed using the High Capacity cDNA Reverse Transcription Kit, so the sequenced TCRB transcripts were expressed ones. Imported from immuneACCESS, the table was reduced by TCRdb to in-frame sequences with V and J called. These copies leave out some clones; in studies compared against another copy, an unresolved V gene accounts for under half, and the cause of the remainder is not known. The sample has approximately 100,000 clones on record, less than 40% of them singletons. The ten largest clones add up to approximately 0.065% of the sample. Sequenced material: stem cell memory CD4+ T cells from blood. The cell subset or site label, as the study defines it: stem cell-like memory CD4+ T cells. These receptors came from a woman younger than 30 in good health.

This clone was seen a few times. This chain joins TRBV11-2 and TRBJ2-1; the D is unclear. The CDR3 has 13 amino acids. Germline V gene sequence: CDR1 SGHAT, CDR2 FQNNGV. Deletions cut 3 bases from V and 9 bases from J, with 12 bases between. CDR3 DNA sequence: TGTGCCAGCAGCTTGGCAGTCCGCGGTGAGCAGTTCTTC. Its protein is CASSLAVRGEQFF. Complete variable domain (other parts from reference TRBV11-2 and TRBJ2-1): EAGVAQSPRYKIIEKRQSVAFWCNPISGHATLYWYQQILGQGPKLLIQFQNNGVVDDSQLPKDRFSAERLKGVDSTLKIQPAKLEDSAVYLCASSLAVRGEQFFGPGTRLTVL.

The V and J genes are TRBV7-9 and TRBJ1-4, with 9 bases identical to TRBD1. The CDR3 has 14 residues. Trimming cost V 4 bases and J 8 bases; bases outside gene matches: 5. The germline V gene has CDR1 SEHNR and CDR2 FQNEAQ (reference sequence). CDR3 in amino acids: CASSWGTGQEKLFF. CDR3 nucleotides: TGTGCCAGCAGCTGGGGGACAGGGCAAGAAAAACTGTTTTTT.

This clone turned up a few times. The CDR3: CASSMRGGYTEAFF. CDR3 nucleotides: TGTGCCAGCAGCATGAGGGGGGGGTACACTGAAGCTTTCTTT. The chain is built from TRBV7-3 and TRBJ1-1, with D perhaps TRBD1 (6 bases). Germline V gene data show CDR1 as SGHTA and CDR2 as FQGTGA. V was cut by 5 bases and J by 3 bases, with 13 bases left in between. The CDR3 has 14 residues.

The chain combines TRBV2 with TRBJ2-2; no definite D call. CDR1 SNHLY and CDR2 FYNNEI come from the germline V gene. The CDR3 covers 14 residues. Deletions cut 6 bases from V and 3 bases from J, with 11 bases between. This CDR3 is CASRWVLDTGELFF. The CDR3 DNA sequence: TGTGCCAGCAGATGGGTCCTAGACACCGGGGAGCTGTTTTTT.

This chain joins TRBV4-1 and TRBJ1-5; D gene ambiguous. Trimming took 0 bases from V and 0 from J, leaving 9 bases between them. Germline CDR1 is MGHRA and CDR2 is YSYEKL. The CDR3 loop spans 16 amino acids. The CDR3 nucleotides are TGCGCCAGCAGCCAAGATCTAAGCTATAGCAATCAGCCCCAGCATTTT. Protein product: CASSQDLSYSNQPQHF.

V and J are TRBV6-5 and TRBJ1-2, with D maybe TRBD1 (5 bases). V gave up 5 bases and J gave up 4 bases, with 8 bases separating them. Germline V gene sequence: CDR1 MNHEY, CDR2 SVGAGI. The CDR3 runs 12 residues. CDR3 nucleotides: TGTGCCAGCAGTCGGACACCCTATGGCTACACCTTC. Translated: CASSRTPYGYTF.

This clone was detected only a few times. The rearrangement uses TRBV7-3 and TRBJ1-1; D may be TRBD1 (5 bases). Germline values: CDR1 SGHTA, CDR2 FQGTGA. The CDR3 extends over 13 amino acids. V was cut by 6 bases and J by 8 bases, with 16 bases left in between. This chain's CDR3 is CASRSQPQEEAFF. The DNA of the CDR3 is TGTGCCAGCAGGTCACAGCCACAGGAAGAAGCTTTCTTT.

J is TRBJ2-7 and V is TRBV5-1, with 10 bases lining up with TRBD1. CDR3 length equals 13 residues. Germline V gives CDR1 SGHRS, CDR2 YFSETQ. Trimming removed 6 bases from V and 2 bases from J; junction bases left unmatched: 2. The CDR3 DNA reads TGCGCCAGCACCGGACAGGGGGCCTACGAGCAGTACTTC. It specifies CASTGQGAYEQYF.

V usage is TRBV6-5 and J usage is TRBJ1-1; a weak D match, TRBD1 (5 bases). The germline V gene encodes CDR1 MNHEY and CDR2 SVGAGI. The length of the CDR3 is 15 residues. Trimming stripped 5 bases from V and 11 bases from J, with 24 bases between. CDR3 protein: CASSTSPGTGVMAFF. CDR3 DNA: TGTGCCAGCAGTACATCTCCCGGGACGGGGGTTATGGCTTTCTTT.

The chain links TRBV6-6 to TRBJ2-3; tentative D call: TRBD1 (6 bases). CDR3 length: 16 residues. CDR1 is MNHNY and CDR2 is SVGAGI in the germline V gene (reference sequence). The V gene lost 2 bases and the J gene lost 2 bases, with 14 bases spanning the gap. This CDR3 reads CASSYGRGGTTDTQYF. CDR3 DNA: TGTGCCAGCAGTTACGGCAGGGGTGGTACCACAGATACGCAGTATTTT.

The chain links TRBV28 to TRBJ2-3; D unresolved. CDR3 length: 14 amino acids. CDR1 is MDHEN and CDR2 is SYDVKM in the germline V gene. The V end was cut by 5 bases, the J end by 2 bases, with 11 bases between. Written as DNA, the CDR3 is TGTGCCAGCAGTCGACATCCAAACACAGATACGCAGTATTTT. It specifies CASSRHPNTDTQYF.

The chain joins TRBV6-1 to TRBJ1-5, with TRBD1 as a possible D gene (5 bases). Germline lookup yields CDR1 MNHNS and CDR2 SASEGT. CDR3 size: 13 residues. Deletions cut 5 bases from V and 4 bases from J, with 9 bases between. The CDR3, as DNA: TGTGCCAGCAGTATCAGGGATAATCAGCCCCAGCATTTT. This gives the protein CASSIRDNQPQHF.

The rearrangement uses TRBV6-5 and TRBJ1-6; D is perhaps TRBD1 (5 bases). V gave up 7 bases and J gave up 13 bases, with 17 bases separating them. The germline gives CDR1 MNHEY, CDR2 SVGAGI. The CDR3 length is 13 residues. CDR3 residues: CASTSTDIFPLHF. CDR3 sequence (DNA): TGTGCCAGCACCTCGACGGACATCTTCCCCCTCCACTTT.